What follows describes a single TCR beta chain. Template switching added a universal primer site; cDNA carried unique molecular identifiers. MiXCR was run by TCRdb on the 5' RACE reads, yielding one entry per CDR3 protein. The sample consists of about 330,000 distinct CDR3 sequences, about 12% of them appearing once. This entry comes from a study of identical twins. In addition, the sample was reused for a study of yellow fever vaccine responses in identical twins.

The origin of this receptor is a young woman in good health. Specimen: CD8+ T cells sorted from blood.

DNA for the CDR3: TGTGCCAGCAGCGCCCGCGTCGGCTTTGCGGGTAGCGGCGCCAACAATGAGCAGTTCTTC. Its translation is CASSARVGFAGSGANNEQFF. The rearrangement links TRBV7-8 to TRBJ2-1; D is possibly TRBD2 (6 bases). V was clipped by 5 bases and J by 5 bases, with 31 bases between them. In germline, CDR1 is SGHVS, CDR2 FQNEAQ. CDR3 length: 20 amino acids.